In its sample, the clone carrying this T cell receptor beta chain was seen a few times. Its antigen remains unidentified. Germline CDR1 SGHTA, CDR2 FQGNSA. CDR3 length: 15 residues. J lost 5 bases, V lost 1 base, and 2 bases had no gene match. The data derive from a study of cytomegalovirus exposure and HLA in healthy donors. Study-level information: Unique TCR beta sequences numbering some 120 million came from roughly 180 million T cells in an earlier analysis.

PCR employed 60 Vbeta and 13 Jbeta primers. Profiled with immunoSEQ multiplex PCR; TCRdb holds only in-frame clones, not every one. The table has 92,000 or so clones, about 66% seen once. The study, taken as a whole, reports: Within an earlier analysis, most TCR beta V segments proved productive either about 87% or about 30% of the time. Available immune exposure information was restricted to CMV serostatus only. Associated with HLA alleles at 0.05 false discovery rate in a later analysis were 16,951 TCR beta sequences.

Sequenced: PBMCs. This clonotype was obtained from a woman in her forties or fifties in good health and CMV-seropositive. The V and J genes are TRBV7-2 and TRBJ2-5, with 12 bases matching TRBD2. The CDR3 DNA is TGTGCCAGCAGCTTAGGGCTAGCGGGGGGGGAGACCCAGTACTTC. Translated, it gives CASSLGLAGGETQYF. The entire variable domain, with the rest obtained from reference TRBV7-2 and TRBJ2-5, is as follows: GAGVSQSPSNKVTEKGKDVELRCDPISGHTALYWYRQSLGQGLEFLIYFQGNSAPDKSGLPSDRFSAERTGGSVSTLTIQRTQQEDSAVYLCASSLGLAGGETQYFGPGTRLLVL.